This TCR beta chain came from a study of OX40 agonist ivuxolimab in advanced cancers. The CDR3 extends over 16 amino acids. Germline CDR1 reads MDHEN; CDR2 reads SYDVKM. Germline trimming cut 7 bases from V and 2 bases from J; bases unmatched to any gene: 12. Here immunoSEQ multiplex PCR was the method, and the copy in TCRdb shows in-frame clones only, minus some. The sample includes approximately 60,000 clones, over 90% of them seen just once. J is TRBJ2-3 and V is TRBV28, with 7 bases identical to TRBD1. Sequencing used CD4+ or CD8+ T cells sorted from blood, obtained in a trial of the OX40 agonist ivuxolimab. This receptor was obtained from an adult with an advanced solid tumor such as melanoma, head and neck, liver or kidney cancer. This chain's CDR3 is CASTRTGTAPTDTQYF. DNA for the CDR3: TGTGCCAGCACCCGAACGGGGACAGCCCCCACAGATACGCAGTATTTT.